These T cell receptor beta chains were read from a single sample in a study of T cell repertoires in cytomegalovirus infection. TCRdb called the reads again in MiXCR, with one record for every CDR3 protein. The sample holds roughly 200,000 distinct CDR3 sequences, about 15% seen once. The sequenced sample was CD8+ T cells from PBMCs. These receptors were obtained from a human donor in good health (CMV status not recorded). Some clones in this sample may be carry-over from other donors' samples. Both conserved end residues are part of each CDR3. A D gene is named only where the DNA matches it firmly. Size values are once, few and many counts, or a class for expanded clones, and some rows have none.

>TRBV4-1|NA|NA|TRBJ2-2
TGCGCCAGCAGCCAAGGATCAGGCCTGGCGAACACCGGGGAGCTGTTTTTT
CASSQGSGLANTGELFF
>TRBV7-7|NA|few|TRBJ2-1
TGTGCCAGCAGCTTAGAGCCGGGTGCCTACAATGAGCAGTTCTTC
CASSLEPGAYNEQFF
>TRBV3-1|TRBD2|NA|TRBJ2-1
TGTGCCAGCAGCCAAGATCGATTAGCGGGGGGCTCCTACAATGAGCAGTTCTTC
CASSQDRLAGGSYNEQFF
>TRBV11-2|NA|NA|TRBJ2-1
TGTGCCAGCAGCGACGGTACAGGCGGCAATGAGCAGTTCTTC
CASSDGTGGNEQFF
>TRBV12-3/TRBV12-4|TRBD1|NA|TRBJ2-5
TGTGCCAGCAGTTTTTTATCCCTTCTCGACAGGGGATACGAGACCCAGTACTTC
CASSFLSLLDRGYETQYF
>TRBV7-4|NA|NA|TRBJ2-1
TGTGCCAGCAGCTTAGGGACAGCGCAGTTCTTC
CASSLGTAQFF
>TRBV4-2|NA|NA|TRBJ1-2
TGTGCCAGCAGCCACCCCTCGGACTCTTCTAACTATGGCTACACCTTC
CASSHPSDSSNYGYTF
>TRBV28|NA|few|TRBJ1-1
TGTGCCAGCAGTTTACCTTACGGGGGCGTCGGCACTGAAGCTTTCTTT
CASSLPYGGVGTEAFF
>TRBV12-5|NA|few|TRBJ2-1
TGTGCTAGTGGTTTGGAGGGTCCGGGCTTCTACAATGAGCAGTTCTTC
CASGLEGPGFYNEQFF
>TRBV28|NA|NA|TRBJ1-2
TGTGCCAGCAGTTTAAGCCGATCAGACCTCTCCTACACCTTC
CASSLSRSDLSYTF
>TRBV12-3/TRBV12-4|TRBD1|NA|TRBJ2-1
TGTGCCAGCAGTACCGGGACAGGGGGAAATTACAATGAGCAGTTCTTC
CASSTGTGGNYNEQFF
>TRBV7-9|NA|few|TRBJ1-6
TGTGCCAGCAGCTCTAGGGACCCGGGGAATTCACCCCTCCACTTT
CASSSRDPGNSPLHF
>TRBV7-8|NA|few|TRBJ2-7
TGTGCCAGCAGCCCTGGCACAGGCGGGGTTAGCTCCTACGAGCAGTACTTC
CASSPGTGGVSSYEQYF
>TRBV7-8|NA|NA|TRBJ1-2
TGTGCCAGCAGCTTAGACCTTGGATATGGCTACACCTTC
CASSLDLGYGYTF
>TRBV28|TRBD2|few|TRBJ2-3
TGTGCCAGCAGTTTAGTAGCGGGGGATCGGGCAGATACGCAGTATTTT
CASSLVAGDRADTQYF
>TRBV12-5|NA|NA|TRBJ1-4
TGTGCTAGTGGTTTGGTACCTAAGAGGGGGGGGGCCCATGAAAAACTGTTTTTT
CASGLVPKRGGAHEKLFF
>TRBV7-2|TRBD2|many|TRBJ2-1
TGTGCCAGCAGCTTACTAGCGGGGATGGGCTTAGGGGACCAATCCTACAATGAGCAGTTCTTC
CASSLLAGMGLGDQSYNEQFF
>TRBV7-8|NA|few|TRBJ2-1
TGTGCCAGCAGCTCGACTAGGGATGAGCAGTTCTTC
CASSSTRDEQFF
>TRBV7-2|NA|many|TRBJ1-5
TGTGCCAGCTCAACCCCCAATCAGCCCCAGCATTTT
CASSTPNQPQHF
>TRBV7-6|TRBD1|NA|TRBJ2-7
TGTGCCAGCAGCTTAGCAGTCGGGACAGGGTTGTACGAGCAGTACTTC
CASSLAVGTGLYEQYF
>TRBV4-3|NA|few|TRBJ2-1
TGCGCCAGCAGCCAAGATCGGGGGAGCTCCTACAATGAGCAGTTCTTC
CASSQDRGSSYNEQFF
>TRBV20-1|TRBD1|few|TRBJ1-4
TGCAGTGCTAGAGAGAACAGGGGAACAACTAATGAAAAACTGTTTTTT
CSARENRGTTNEKLFF
>TRBV28|TRBD2|NA|TRBJ2-1
TGTGCCAGCAGTTCCACGCGGGGGGCAAGGTACAATGAGCAGTTCTTC
CASSSTRGARYNEQFF
>TRBV11-2|NA|few|TRBJ1-4
TGTGCCAGCAGCACAACAGGGCTATTTGCAACTAATGAAAAACTGTTTTTT
CASSTTGLFATNEKLFF
>TRBV25-1|NA|few|TRBJ2-3
TGTGCCAGCAGTGACGACAAAACGCAGTATTTT
CASSDDKTQYF
>TRBV7-9|TRBD1|few|TRBJ1-2
TGTGCCAGCAGCTCGTCCGGACAGGGGGCTTATGGCTACACCTTC
CASSSSGQGAYGYTF
>TRBV6-2/TRBV6-3|TRBD1|few|TRBJ1-1
TGTGCCAGCAGTTCTCCCGACAGGGTAGCTTTCTTT
CASSSPDRVAFF
>TRBV7-9|NA|NA|TRBJ2-7
TGTGCCAGCAGCTATAGTCCGGACAGAGCCTACGAGCAGTACTTC
CASSYSPDRAYEQYF
>TRBV7-6|NA|few|TRBJ2-1
TGTGCCAGCAGCGACCCATACAATGAGCAGTTCTTC
CASSDPYNEQFF
>TRBV6-6|NA|few|TRBJ1-2
TGTGCCAGCAGTTACCCCGGGAACTATGGCTACACCTTC
CASSYPGNYGYTF
>TRBV5-5|TRBD1|NA|TRBJ2-5
TGTGCCAGCAGCCTTTGGACAGGAGCGCAAGAGACCCAGTACTTC
CASSLWTGAQETQYF
>TRBV25-1|NA|NA|TRBJ1-1
TGTGCCAGCAGAGGGGCCCCCAACACTGAAGCTTTCTTT
CASRGAPNTEAFF
>TRBV7-9|TRBD1|NA|TRBJ2-7
TGTGCCAGCAGCCCGTCGCCGGGACAGACCTACGAGCAGTACTTC
CASSPSPGQTYEQYF
>TRBV29-1|NA|NA|TRBJ2-3
TGCAGCGTTGAAAGGGGTCAAGATACGCAGTATTTT
CSVERGQDTQYF
>TRBV29-1|TRBD1|NA|TRBJ2-1
TGCAGCGCTGGCCGGGACAGCTCCTACAATGAGCAGTTCTTC
CSAGRDSSYNEQFF
>TRBV7-2|TRBD1|NA|TRBJ1-1
TGTGCCAGCAGGAACCGGGACAGGGGGCTAGAAGCTTTCTTT
CASRNRDRGLEAFF
>TRBV5-6|NA|NA|TRBJ2-7
TGTGCCAGCAGCTTCGGGGGATCGGCCTACGAGCAGTACTTC
CASSFGGSAYEQYF
>TRBV11-2|NA|NA|TRBJ2-7
TGTGCCAGCAGCCAAGGGGTGCGCGAGCAGTACTTC
CASSQGVREQYF
>TRBV5-6|TRBD2|NA|TRBJ2-1
TGTGCCAGCAGCCCGGGACTAGCGGGGGCCTTATCCTACAATGAGCAGTTCTTC
CASSPGLAGALSYNEQFF
>TRBV12-3/TRBV12-4|TRBD1|few|TRBJ1-1
TGTGCCAGCACTATGGGGACAGTTGAAGCTTTCTTT
CASTMGTVEAFF
>TRBV5-5|NA|NA|TRBJ1-1
TGTGCCAGCAGCTCTTTTAAGGGGGGGAACACTGAAGCTTTCTTT
CASSSFKGGNTEAFF
>TRBV7-9|NA|NA|TRBJ2-3
TGTGCCAGCAGCTTCCTAGTCACGGCAGATACGCAGTATTTT
CASSFLVTADTQYF
>TRBV14|TRBD2|few|TRBJ2-5
TGTGCCAGCAGCCAGTCGACTAGCGAGGAAGAGACCCAGTACTTC
CASSQSTSEEETQYF
>TRBV7-9|NA|NA|TRBJ1-1
TGTGCCAGCAGCTTAGGGGACCCCTGGGTAGCTTTCTTT
CASSLGDPWVAFF
>TRBV6-6|NA|few|TRBJ2-7
TGTGCCAGCAGTTACCCGAGACAGGCTTCCTACGAGCAGTACTTC
CASSYPRQASYEQYF
>TRBV7-2|TRBD1|NA|TRBJ1-1
TGTGCCAGCAGCAACCTCGACAGGGGCCTTTTTCACACTGAAGCTTTCTTT
CASSNLDRGLFHTEAFF
>TRBV7-8|NA|many|TRBJ2-2
TGTGCCAGCAGCTTAAGGTCCGTGGAGCTGTTTTTT
CASSLRSVELFF
>TRBV28|NA|NA|TRBJ1-5
TGTGCCAGCAGCCGGGACGGCGATCAGCCCCAGCATTTT
CASSRDGDQPQHF
>TRBV12-5|TRBD2|NA|TRBJ2-7
TGTGCTAGTGGTTTGGTAAACGGGGGGATCTACGAGCAGTACTTC
CASGLVNGGIYEQYF
>TRBV28|TRBD1|NA|TRBJ1-1
TGTGCCAGCAGTCTTCAGGGGGCTACGGGAGCTTTCTTT
CASSLQGATGAFF